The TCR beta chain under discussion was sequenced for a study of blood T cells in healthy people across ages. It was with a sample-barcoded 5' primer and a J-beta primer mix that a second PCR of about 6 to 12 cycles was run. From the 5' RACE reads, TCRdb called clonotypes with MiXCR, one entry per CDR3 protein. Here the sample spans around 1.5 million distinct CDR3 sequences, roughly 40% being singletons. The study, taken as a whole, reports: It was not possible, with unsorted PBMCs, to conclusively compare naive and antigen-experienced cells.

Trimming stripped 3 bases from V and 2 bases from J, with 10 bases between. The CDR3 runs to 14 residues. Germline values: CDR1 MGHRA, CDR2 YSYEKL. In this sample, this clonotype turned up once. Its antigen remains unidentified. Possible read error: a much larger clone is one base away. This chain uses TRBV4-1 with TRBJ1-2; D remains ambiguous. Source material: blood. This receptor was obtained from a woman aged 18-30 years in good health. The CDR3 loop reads CASSHTEKNYGYTF. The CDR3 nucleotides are TGCGCCAGCAGCCACACAGAAAAAAACTATGGCTACACCTTC.